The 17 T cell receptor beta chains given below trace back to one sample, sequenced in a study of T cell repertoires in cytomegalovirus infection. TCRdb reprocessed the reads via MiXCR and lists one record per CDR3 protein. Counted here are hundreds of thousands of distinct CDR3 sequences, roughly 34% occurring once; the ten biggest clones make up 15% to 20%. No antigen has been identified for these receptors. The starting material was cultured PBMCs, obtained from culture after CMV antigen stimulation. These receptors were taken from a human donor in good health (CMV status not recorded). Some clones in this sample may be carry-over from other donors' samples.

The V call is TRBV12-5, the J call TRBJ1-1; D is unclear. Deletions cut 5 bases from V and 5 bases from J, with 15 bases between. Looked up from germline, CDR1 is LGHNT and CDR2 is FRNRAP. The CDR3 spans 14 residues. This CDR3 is CASGTGSPWTEAFF. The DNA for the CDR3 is TGTGCTAGTGGTACGGGATCGCCGTGGACTGAAGCTTTCTTT.

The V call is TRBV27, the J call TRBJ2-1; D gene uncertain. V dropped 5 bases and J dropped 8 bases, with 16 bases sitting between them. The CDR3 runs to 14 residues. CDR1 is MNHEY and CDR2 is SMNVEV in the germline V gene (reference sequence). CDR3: CASSPIPGPHEQFF. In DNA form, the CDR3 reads TGTGCCAGCAGTCCGATACCTGGTCCCCATGAGCAGTTCTTC.

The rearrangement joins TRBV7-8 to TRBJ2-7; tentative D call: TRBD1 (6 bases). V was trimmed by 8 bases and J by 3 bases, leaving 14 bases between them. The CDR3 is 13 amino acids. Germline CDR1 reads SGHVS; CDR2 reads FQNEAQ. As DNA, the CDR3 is TGTGCCAGCTCCAGGGACACCCTCTACGAGCAGTACGTC. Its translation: CASSRDTLYEQYV.

This CDR3 reads CAWSVQGPDEQFF. As DNA, the CDR3 is TGTGCCTGGAGTGTACAGGGTCCCGATGAGCAGTTCTTC. V usage is TRBV30 and J usage is TRBJ2-1; TRBD1 might be the D (6 bases). CDR3 length: 13 amino acids. With 0 bases removed from V and 8 bases from J, the gap between germline ends came to 11 bases. CDR1 and CDR2 from the germline V gene are GTSNPN and SVGIG (reference sequence).

This CDR3 is CASSLAGAGSWLRNEQFF. CDR3 nucleotides: TGTGCCAGCAGCTTGGCTGGGGCCGGTAGTTGGCTGAGGAATGAGCAGTTCTTC. The chain joins TRBV5-6 to TRBJ2-1; tentatively, D is TRBD1 (5 bases). CDR1 and CDR2 from the germline V gene are SGHDT and YYEEEE. The V gene lost 0 bases and the J gene lost 7 bases, with 23 bases spanning the gap. The CDR3 is 18 amino acids.

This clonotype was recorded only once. CDR3 sequence reads: CSARHQETQYF. CDR3 DNA: TGCAGTGCTAGGCACCAAGAGACCCAGTACTTC. The rearrangement joins TRBV20-1 to TRBJ2-5; no clear D gene. Germline V gene lookup returns CDR1 DFQATT and CDR2 SNEGSKA (reference sequence). The CDR3 spans 11 residues. With 3 bases removed from V and 0 bases from J, the gap between germline ends came to 2 bases.

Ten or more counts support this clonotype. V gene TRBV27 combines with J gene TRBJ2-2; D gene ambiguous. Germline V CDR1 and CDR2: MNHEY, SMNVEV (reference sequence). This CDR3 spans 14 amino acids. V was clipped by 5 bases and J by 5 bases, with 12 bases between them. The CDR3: CASSNQMGTGELFF. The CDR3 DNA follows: TGTGCCAGCAGTAATCAAATGGGGACCGGGGAGCTGTTTTTT.

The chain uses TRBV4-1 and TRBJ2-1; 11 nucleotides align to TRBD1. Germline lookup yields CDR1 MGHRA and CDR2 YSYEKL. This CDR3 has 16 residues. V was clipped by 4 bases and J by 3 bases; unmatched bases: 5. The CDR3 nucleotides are TGCGCCAGCAGCCTCTCCGGGACAGGGGGCTACAATGAGCAGTTCTTC. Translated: CASSLSGTGGYNEQFF.

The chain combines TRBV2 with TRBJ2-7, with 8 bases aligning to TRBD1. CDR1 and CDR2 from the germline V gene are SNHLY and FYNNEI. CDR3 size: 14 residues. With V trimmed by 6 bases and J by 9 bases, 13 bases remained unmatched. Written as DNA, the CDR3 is TGTGCCAGCAGCCCAGCAGCCCGACAGGGGAGGCAGTACTTC. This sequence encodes CASSPAARQGRQYF.

CDR3 DNA: TGTGCCAGCAGCTTAGGTCTTGGGGGCCGTCGCGAGCAGTACGTC. Its protein is CASSLGLGGRREQYV. The chain is built from TRBV7-2 and TRBJ2-7, with D possibly being TRBD1 (6 bases). The germline CDR1 and CDR2 sequences are SGHTA and FQGNSA. Trimming stripped 1 base from V and 6 bases from J, with 16 bases between. CDR3 length: 15 amino acids.

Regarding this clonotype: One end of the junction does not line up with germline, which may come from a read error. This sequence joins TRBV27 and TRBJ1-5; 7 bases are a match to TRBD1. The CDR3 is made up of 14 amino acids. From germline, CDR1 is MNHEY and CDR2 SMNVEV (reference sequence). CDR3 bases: TGTGCCAGCAGCCCGACAGGGCAAAATCGGCCCCAGCATTTT. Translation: CASSPTGQNRPQHF.

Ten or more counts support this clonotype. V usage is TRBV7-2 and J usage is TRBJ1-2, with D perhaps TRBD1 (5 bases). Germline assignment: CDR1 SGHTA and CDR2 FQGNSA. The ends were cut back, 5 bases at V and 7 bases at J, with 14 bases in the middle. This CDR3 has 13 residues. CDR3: CASSVYMGGGYTF. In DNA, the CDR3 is TGTGCCAGCAGCGTCTACATGGGGGGTGGCTACACCTTC.

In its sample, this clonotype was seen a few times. CDR3 nucleotides: TGCAGCGCGCGGGGACAGGGGAACACTGAAGCTTTCTTT. It encodes CSARGQGNTEAFF. This rearrangement joins TRBV29-1 to TRBJ1-1; TRBD1 aligns across 9 bases. The CDR3 loop spans 13 amino acids. J gave up 1 base and V 7 bases, and 4 bases lay outside the gene matches. Germline loops: CDR1 SQVTM, CDR2 ANQGSEA. Together with reference TRBV29-1 and TRBJ1-1, the CDR3 gives the full variable domain: SAVISQKPSRDICQRGTSLTIQCQVDSQVTMMFWYRQQPGQSLTLIATANQGSEATYESGFVIDKFPISRPNLTFSTLTVSNMSPEDSSIYLCSARGQGNTEAFFGQGTRLTVV.

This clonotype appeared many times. CDR3 loop: CASSHPGVGREAFF. CDR3 sequence (DNA): TGTGCCAGCAGTCATCCCGGGGTGGGCAGGGAAGCTTTCTTT. V and J are TRBV7-8 and TRBJ1-1; D not certain. V was pared by 6 bases and J by 8 bases, with 19 bases between. Germline V gene data show CDR1 as SGHVS and CDR2 as FQNEAQ. The CDR3 loop spans 14 amino acids.

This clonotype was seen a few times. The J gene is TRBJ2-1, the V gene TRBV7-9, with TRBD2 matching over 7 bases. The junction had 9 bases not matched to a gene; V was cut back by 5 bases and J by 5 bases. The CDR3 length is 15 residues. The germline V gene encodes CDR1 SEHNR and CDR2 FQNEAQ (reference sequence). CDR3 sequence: CASSRTSAYNNEQFF. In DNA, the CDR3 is TGTGCCAGCAGCCGAACTAGCGCCTATAACAATGAGCAGTTCTTC.

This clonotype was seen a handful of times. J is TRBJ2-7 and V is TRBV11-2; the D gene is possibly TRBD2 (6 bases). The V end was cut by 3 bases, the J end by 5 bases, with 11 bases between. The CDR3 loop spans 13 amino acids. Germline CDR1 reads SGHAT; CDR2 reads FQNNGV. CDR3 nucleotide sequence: TGTGCCAGCAGCTTGGGGGAGGCTGACGAGCAGTACGTC. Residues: CASSLGEADEQYV.

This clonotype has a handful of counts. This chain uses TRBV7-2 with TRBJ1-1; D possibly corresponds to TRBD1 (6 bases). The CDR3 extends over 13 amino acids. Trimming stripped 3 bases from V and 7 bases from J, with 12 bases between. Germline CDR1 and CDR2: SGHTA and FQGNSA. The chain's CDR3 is CASSFSWTDEAFF. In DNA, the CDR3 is TGTGCCAGCAGCTTTAGTTGGACAGATGAAGCTTTCTTT. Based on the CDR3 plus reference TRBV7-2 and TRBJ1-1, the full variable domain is GAGVSQSPSNKVTEKGKDVELRCDPISGHTALYWYRQSLGQGLEFLIYFQGNSAPDKSGLPSDRFSAERTGGSVSTLTIQRTQQEDSAVYLCASSFSWTDEAFFGQGTRLTVV.